One TCR beta chain is described in this entry. What it binds is not known. The data were taken from a study of cytomegalovirus exposure and HLA in healthy donors. The PCR ran on 60 Vbeta and 13 Jbeta primers. Measured with immunoSEQ multiplex PCR; TCRdb has only the in-frame clones, and not every one. Found here are roughly 170,000 clones, about 77% of them singletons; the top ten hold approximately 1.3%. From germline, CDR1 is MDHEN and CDR2 SYDVKM. V lost 6 bases to trimming and J lost 3 bases, with 6 bases between them. CDR3 length equals 11 residues. Study findings and constraints: In a later analysis, at a false discovery rate of 0.05, roughly 17,000 TCR beta sequences were associated with HLA alleles. On later analysis, the bulk of CMV-associated TCR beta chains appeared to be HLA-restricted.

This receptor was identified in a young man in good health and CMV-seronegative. The chain has TRBV28 and TRBJ2-7; D remains ambiguous. Sequenced material: PBMCs. In nucleotides, the CDR3 is TGTGCCAGCAGCCTAGACTACGAGCAGTACTTC. Residues: CASSLDYEQYF.